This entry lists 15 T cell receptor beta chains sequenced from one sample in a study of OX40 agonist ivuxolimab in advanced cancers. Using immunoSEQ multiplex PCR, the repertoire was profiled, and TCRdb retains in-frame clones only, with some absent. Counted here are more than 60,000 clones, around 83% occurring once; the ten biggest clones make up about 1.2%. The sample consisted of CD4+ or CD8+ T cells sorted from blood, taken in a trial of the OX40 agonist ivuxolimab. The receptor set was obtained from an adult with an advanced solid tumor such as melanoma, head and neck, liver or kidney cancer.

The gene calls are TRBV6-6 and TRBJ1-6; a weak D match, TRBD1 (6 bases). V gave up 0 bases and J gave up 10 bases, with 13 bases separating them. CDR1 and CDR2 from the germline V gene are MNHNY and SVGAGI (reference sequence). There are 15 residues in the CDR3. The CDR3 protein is CASSYSTSGGSPLHF. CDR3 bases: TGTGCCAGCAGTTACTCTACCTCCGGGGGCTCACCCCTCCACTTT.

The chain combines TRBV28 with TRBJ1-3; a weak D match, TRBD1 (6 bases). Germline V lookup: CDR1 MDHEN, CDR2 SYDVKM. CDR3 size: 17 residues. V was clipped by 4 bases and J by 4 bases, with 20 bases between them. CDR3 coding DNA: TGTGCCAGCAGTTCTCGGGGGCTTAAAACGGGAGGAAACACCATATATTTT. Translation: CASSSRGLKTGGNTIYF.

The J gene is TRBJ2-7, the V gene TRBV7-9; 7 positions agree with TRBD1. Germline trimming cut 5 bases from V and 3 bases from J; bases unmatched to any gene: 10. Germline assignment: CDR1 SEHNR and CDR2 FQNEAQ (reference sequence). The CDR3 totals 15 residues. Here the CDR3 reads CASSRLGQGDYEQYF. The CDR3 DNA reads TGTGCCAGCAGCCGTCTGGGGCAGGGGGACTACGAGCAGTACTTC.

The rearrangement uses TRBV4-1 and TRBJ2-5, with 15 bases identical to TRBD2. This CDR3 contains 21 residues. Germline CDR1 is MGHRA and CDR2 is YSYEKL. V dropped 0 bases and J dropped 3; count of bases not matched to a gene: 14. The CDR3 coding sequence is TGCGCCAGCAGCCAAGAGAGGCGCGGGACTAGCGGGGGGCCTAGAAAAGAGACCCAGTACTTC. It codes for CASSQERRGTSGGPRKETQYF.

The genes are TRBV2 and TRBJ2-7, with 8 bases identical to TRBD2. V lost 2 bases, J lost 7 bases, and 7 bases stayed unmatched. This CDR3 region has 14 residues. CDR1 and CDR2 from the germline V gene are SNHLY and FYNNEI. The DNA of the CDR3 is TGTGCCAGCAGTGAAAACGGGGGGGCCGTTGAGCAGTACTTC. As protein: CASSENGGAVEQYF.

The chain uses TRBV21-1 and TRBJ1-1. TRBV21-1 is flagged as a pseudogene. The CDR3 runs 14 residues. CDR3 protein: CASSLRGRDTEAFF. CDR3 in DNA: TGTGCCAGCAGCCTCAGGGGGAGGGACACTGAAGCTTTCTTT.

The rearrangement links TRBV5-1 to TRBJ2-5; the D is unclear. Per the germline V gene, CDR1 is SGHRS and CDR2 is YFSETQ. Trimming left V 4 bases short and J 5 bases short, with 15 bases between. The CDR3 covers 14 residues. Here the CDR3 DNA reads TGCGCCAGCAGCCTACGACAAGCCGGGGAGACCCAGTACTTC. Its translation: CASSLRQAGETQYF.

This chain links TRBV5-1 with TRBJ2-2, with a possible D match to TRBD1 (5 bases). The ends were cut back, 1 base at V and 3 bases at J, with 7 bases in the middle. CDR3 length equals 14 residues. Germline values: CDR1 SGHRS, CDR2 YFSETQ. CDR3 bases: TGCGCCAGCAGCTTGCTGGGGCACACCGGGGAGCTGTTTTTT. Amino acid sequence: CASSLLGHTGELFF.

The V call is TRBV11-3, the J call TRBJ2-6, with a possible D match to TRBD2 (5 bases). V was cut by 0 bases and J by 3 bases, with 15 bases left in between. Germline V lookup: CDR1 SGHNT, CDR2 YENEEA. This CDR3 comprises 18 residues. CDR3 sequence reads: CASSLDSQRVGGANVLTF. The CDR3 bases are TGTGCCAGCAGCTTAGATTCGCAGAGGGTTGGTGGGGCCAACGTCCTGACTTTC. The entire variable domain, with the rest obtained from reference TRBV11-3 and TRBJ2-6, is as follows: EAGVVQSPRYKIIEKKQPVAFWCNPISGHNTLYWYLQNLGQGPELLIRYENEEAVDDSQLPKDRFSAERLKGVDSTLKIQPAELGDSAVYLCASSLDSQRVGGANVLTFGAGSRLTVL.

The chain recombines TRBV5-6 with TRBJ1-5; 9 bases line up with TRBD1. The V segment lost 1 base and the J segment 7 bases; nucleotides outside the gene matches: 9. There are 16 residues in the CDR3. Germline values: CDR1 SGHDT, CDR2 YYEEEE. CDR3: CASSLFGTGRVQPQHF. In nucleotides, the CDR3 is TGTGCCAGCAGCTTGTTTGGGACAGGGAGAGTCCAGCCCCAGCATTTT. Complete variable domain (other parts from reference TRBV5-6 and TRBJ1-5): DAGVTQSPTHLIKTRGQQVTLRCSPKSGHDTVSWYQQALGQGPQFIFQYYEEEERQRGNFPDRFSGHQFPNYSSELNVNALLLGDSALYLCASSLFGTGRVQPQHFGDGTRLSIL.

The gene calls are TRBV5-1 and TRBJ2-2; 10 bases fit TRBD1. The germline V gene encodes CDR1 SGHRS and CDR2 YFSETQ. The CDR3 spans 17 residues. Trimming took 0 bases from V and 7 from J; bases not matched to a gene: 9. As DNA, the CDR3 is TGCGCCAGCAGCTTGGCGAGACAGGGGGCTCGTGGCGGGGAGCTGTTTTTT. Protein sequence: CASSLARQGARGGELFF.

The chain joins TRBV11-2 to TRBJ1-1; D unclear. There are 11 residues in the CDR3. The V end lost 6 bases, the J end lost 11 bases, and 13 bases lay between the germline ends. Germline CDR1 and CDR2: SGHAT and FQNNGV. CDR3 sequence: CASSRSPGAFF. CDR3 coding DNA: TGTGCCAGCAGTCGCAGCCCTGGGGCTTTCTTT.

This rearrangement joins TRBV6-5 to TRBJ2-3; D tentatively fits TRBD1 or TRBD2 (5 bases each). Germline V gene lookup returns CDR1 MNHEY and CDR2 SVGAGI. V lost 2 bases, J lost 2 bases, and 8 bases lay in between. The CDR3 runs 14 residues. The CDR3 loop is CASSYRGTTDTQYF. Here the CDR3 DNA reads TGTGCCAGCAGTTACCGGGGCACCACAGATACGCAGTATTTT.

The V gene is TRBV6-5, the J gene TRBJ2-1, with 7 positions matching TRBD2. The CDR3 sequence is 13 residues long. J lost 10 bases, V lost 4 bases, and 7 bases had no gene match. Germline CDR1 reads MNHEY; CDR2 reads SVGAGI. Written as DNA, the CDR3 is TGTGCCAGCAGTTCGACGGGGGGTTTCGAGCAGTTCTTC. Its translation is CASSSTGGFEQFF.

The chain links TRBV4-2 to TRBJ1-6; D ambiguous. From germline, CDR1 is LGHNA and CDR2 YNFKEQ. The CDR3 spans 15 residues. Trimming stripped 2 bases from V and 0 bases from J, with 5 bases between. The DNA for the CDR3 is TGTGCCAGCAGCCAAACCAGCTCCTATAATTCACCCCTCCACTTT. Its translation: CASSQTSSYNSPLHF.